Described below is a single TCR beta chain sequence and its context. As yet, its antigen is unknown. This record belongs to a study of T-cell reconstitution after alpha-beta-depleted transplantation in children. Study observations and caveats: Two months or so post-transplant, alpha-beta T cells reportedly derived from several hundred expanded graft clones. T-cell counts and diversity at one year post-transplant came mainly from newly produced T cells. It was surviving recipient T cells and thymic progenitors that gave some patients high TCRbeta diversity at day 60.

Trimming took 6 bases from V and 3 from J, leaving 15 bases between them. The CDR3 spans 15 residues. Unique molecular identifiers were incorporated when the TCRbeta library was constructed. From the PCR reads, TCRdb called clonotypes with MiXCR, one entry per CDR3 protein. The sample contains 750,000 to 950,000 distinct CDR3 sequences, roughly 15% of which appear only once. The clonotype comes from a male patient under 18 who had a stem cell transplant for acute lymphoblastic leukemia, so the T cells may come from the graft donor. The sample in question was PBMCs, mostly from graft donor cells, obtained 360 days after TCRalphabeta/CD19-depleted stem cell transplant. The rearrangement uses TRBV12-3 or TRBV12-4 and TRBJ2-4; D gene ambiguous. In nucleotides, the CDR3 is TGTGCCAGCAGCGATGGCAGAAGTTACAAAAACATTCAGTACTTC. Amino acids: CASSDGRSYKNIQYF.